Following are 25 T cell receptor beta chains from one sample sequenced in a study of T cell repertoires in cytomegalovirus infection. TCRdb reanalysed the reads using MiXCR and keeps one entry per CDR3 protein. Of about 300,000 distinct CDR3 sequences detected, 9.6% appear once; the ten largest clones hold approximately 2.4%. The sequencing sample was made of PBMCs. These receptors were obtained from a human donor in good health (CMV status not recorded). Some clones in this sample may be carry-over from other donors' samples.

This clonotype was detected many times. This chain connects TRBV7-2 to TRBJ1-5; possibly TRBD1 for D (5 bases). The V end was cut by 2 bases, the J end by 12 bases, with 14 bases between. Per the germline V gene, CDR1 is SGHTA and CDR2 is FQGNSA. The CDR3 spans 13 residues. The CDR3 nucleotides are TGTGCCAGCAGCTTAAATTTAGGGGAGGGCCAGCATTTT. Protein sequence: CASSLNLGEGQHF.

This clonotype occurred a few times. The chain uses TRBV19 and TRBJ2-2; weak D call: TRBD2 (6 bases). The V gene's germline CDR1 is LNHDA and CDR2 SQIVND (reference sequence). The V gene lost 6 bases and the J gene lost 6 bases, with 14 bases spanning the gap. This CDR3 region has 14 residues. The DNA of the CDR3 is TGTGCCAGTAGAAGGGACTGGGCTTCCGGGGAGCTGTTTTTT. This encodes CASRRDWASGELFF. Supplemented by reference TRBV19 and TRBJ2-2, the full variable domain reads DGGITQSPKYLFRKEGQNVTLSCEQNLNHDAMYWYRQDPGQGLRLIYYSQIVNDFQKGDIAEGYSVSREKKESFPLTVTSAQKNPTAFYLCASRRDWASGELFFGEGSRLTVL.

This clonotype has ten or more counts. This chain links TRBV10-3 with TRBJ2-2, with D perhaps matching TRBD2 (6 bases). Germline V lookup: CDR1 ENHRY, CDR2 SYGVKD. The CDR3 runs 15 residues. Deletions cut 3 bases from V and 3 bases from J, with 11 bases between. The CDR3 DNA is TGTGCCATCAGTGAAGCGCGGGGAGACACCGGGGAGCTGTTTTTT. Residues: CAISEARGDTGELFF.

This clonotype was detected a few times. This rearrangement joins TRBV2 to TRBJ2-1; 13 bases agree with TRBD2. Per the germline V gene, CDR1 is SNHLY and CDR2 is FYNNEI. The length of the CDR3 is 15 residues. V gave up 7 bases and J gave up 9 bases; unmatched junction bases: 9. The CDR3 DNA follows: TGTGCCAGCACCACACTAGCGGGGGGGCCGAGTGAGCAGTTCTTC. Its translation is CASTTLAGGPSEQFF.

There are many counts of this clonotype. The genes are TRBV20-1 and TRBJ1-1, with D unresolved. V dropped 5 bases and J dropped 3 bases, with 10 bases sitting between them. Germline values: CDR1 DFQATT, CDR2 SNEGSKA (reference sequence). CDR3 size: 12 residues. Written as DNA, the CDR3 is TGCAGTGCTCTCCCGGGCTACACTGAAGCTTTCTTT. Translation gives CSALPGYTEAFF.

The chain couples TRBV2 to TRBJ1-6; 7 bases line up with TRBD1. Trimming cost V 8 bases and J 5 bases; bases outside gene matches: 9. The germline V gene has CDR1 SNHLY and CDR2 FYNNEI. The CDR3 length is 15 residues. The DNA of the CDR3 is TGTGCCAGCTCCGGTCAGGGACAGAATAATTCACCCCTCCACTTT. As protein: CASSGQGQNNSPLHF.

The CDR3 loop reads CASSTGARNEQFF. Here the CDR3 DNA reads TGTGCCAGCAGCACGGGAGCTCGGAATGAGCAGTTCTTC. V gene TRBV7-9 combines with J gene TRBJ2-1, with a possible D match to TRBD2 (6 bases). CDR3 length: 13 amino acids. Trimming left V 5 bases short and J 7 bases short, with 12 bases between. The germline V gene has CDR1 SEHNR and CDR2 FQNEAQ (reference sequence).

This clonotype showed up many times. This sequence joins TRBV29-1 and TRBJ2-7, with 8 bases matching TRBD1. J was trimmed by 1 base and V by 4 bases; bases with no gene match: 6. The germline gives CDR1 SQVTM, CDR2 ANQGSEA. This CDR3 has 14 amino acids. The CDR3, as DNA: TGCAGCGTTGTAGGACAGGGTCGGTCCTACGAGCAGTACTTC. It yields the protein CSVVGQGRSYEQYF.

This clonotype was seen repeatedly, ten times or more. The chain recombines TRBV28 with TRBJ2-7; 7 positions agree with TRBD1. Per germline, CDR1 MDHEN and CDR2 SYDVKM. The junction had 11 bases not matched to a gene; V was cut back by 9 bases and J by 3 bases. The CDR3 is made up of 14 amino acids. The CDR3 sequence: CASNRQGLRYEQYV. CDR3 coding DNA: TGTGCCAGTAACCGACAGGGTCTCCGCTACGAGCAGTACGTC.

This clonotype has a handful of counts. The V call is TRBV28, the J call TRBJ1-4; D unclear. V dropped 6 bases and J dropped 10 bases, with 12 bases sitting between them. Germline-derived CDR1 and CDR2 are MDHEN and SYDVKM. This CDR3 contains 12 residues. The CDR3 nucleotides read TGTGCCAGCAGATTTTTGAGCGGAAAACTGTTTTTT. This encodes CASRFLSGKLFF.

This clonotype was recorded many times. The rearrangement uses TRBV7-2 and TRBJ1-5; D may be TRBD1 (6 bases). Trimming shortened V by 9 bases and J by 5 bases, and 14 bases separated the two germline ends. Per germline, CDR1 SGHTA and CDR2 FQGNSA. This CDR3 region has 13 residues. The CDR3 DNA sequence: TGTGCCAGTGGGGGACACAGGGATCAGCCCCAGCATTTT. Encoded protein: CASGGHRDQPQHF. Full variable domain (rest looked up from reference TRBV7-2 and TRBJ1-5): GAGVSQSPSNKVTEKGKDVELRCDPISGHTALYWYRQSLGQGLEFLIYFQGNSAPDKSGLPSDRFSAERTGGSVSTLTIQRTQQEDSAVYLCASGGHRDQPQHFGDGTRLSIL.

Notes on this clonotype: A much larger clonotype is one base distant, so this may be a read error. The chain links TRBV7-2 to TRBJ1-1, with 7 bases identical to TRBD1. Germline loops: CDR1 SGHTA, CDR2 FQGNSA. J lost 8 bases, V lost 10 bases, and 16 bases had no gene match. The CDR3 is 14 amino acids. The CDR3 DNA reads TGTGCCATCACCTATCCAGGGGGACTCCCCGAAGCTTTCTTT. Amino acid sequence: CAITYPGGLPEAFF. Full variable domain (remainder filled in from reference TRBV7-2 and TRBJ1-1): GAGVSQSPSNKVTEKGKDVELRCDPISGHTALYWYRQSLGQGLEFLIYFQGNSAPDKSGLPSDRFSAERTGGSVSTLTIQRTQQEDSAVYLCAITYPGGLPEAFFGQGTRLTVV.

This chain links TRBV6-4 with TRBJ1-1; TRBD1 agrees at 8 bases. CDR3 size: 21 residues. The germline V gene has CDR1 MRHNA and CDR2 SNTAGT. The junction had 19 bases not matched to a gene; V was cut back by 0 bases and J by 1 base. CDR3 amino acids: CASSDSKCPGQGFLGNTEAFF. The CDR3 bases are TGTGCCAGCAGTGACTCGAAGTGCCCCGGACAGGGATTCCTCGGGAACACTGAAGCTTTCTTT.

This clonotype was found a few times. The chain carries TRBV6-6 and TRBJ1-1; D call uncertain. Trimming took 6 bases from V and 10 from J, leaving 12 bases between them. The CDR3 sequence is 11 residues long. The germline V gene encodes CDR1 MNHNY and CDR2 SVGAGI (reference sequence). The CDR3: CASSPGTRAFF. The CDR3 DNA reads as TGTGCCAGCAGCCCGGGAACGAGAGCTTTCTTT.

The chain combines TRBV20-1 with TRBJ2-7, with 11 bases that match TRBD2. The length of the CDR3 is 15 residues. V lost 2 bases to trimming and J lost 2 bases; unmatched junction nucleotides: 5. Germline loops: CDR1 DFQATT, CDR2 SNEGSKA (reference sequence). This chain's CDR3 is CSARQLAGGAYEQYF. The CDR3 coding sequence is TGCAGTGCTAGACAGCTAGCGGGGGGCGCCTACGAGCAGTACTTC.

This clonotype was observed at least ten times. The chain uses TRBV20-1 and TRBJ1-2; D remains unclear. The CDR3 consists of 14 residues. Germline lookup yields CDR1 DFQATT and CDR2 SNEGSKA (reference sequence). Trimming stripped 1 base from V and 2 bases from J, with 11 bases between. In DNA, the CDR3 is TGCAGTGCTAGAGTAGGAGGTACCAACTATGGCTACACCTTC. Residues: CSARVGGTNYGYTF.

CDR3 nucleotides: TGCAGTGCTAACAGGGGGGTGAAGGACGAGCAGTACTTC. It is translated as CSANRGVKDEQYF. This chain connects TRBV20-1 to TRBJ2-7; the match to TRBD1 covers 8 bases. Germline V gives CDR1 DFQATT, CDR2 SNEGSKA (reference sequence). The CDR3 loop spans 13 amino acids. Trimming cost V 4 bases and J 5 bases; bases outside gene matches: 7.

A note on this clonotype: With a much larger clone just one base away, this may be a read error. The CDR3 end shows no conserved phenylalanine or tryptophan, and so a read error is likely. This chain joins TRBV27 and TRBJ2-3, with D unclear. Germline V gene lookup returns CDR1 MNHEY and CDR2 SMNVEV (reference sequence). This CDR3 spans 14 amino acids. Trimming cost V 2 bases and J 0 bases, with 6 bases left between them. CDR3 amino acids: CASSLAASTDTQYS. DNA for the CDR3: TGTGCCAGCAGTTTAGCCGCTAGCACAGATACGCAGTATTCT.

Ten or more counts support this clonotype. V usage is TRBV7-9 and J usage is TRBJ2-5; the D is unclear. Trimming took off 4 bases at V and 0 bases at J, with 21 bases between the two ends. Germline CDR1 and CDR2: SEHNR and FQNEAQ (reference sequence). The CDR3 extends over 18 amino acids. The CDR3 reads CASSSPRPPQKYQETQYF. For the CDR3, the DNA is TGTGCCAGCAGCTCACCACGCCCACCCCAGAAGTACCAAGAGACCCAGTACTTC.

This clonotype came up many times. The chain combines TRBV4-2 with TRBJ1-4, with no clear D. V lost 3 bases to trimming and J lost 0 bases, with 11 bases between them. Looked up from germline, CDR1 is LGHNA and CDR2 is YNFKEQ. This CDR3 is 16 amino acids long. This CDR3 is CASSHEVGPTNEKLFF. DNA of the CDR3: TGTGCCAGCAGCCATGAGGTCGGGCCAACTAATGAAAAACTGTTTTTT.

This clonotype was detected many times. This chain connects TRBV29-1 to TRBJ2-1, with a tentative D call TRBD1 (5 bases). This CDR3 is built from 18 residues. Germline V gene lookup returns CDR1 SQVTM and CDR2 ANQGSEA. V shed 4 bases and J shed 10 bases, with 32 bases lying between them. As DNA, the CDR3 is TGCAGCGTTGTATTAAGGGGAAGGAGCGTAAAGTATTTAACAGAGCAGTTCTTC. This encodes CSVVLRGRSVKYLTEQFF.

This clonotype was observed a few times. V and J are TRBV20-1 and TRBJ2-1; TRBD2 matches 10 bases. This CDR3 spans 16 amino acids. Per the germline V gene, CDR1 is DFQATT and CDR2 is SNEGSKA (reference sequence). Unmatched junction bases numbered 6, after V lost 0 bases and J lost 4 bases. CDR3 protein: CSARDPGLAEYNEQFF. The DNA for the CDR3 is TGCAGTGCTAGAGATCCCGGACTAGCGGAATACAATGAGCAGTTCTTC.

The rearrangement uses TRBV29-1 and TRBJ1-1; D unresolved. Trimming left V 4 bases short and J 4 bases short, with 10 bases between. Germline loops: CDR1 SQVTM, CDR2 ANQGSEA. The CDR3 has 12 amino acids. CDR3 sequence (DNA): TGCAGCGTTGGACCGGCGGGCACTGAAGCTTTCTTT. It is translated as CSVGPAGTEAFF. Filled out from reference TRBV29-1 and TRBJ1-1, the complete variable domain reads SAVISQKPSRDICQRGTSLTIQCQVDSQVTMMFWYRQQPGQSLTLIATANQGSEATYESGFVIDKFPISRPNLTFSTLTVSNMSPEDSSIYLCSVGPAGTEAFFGQGTRLTVV.

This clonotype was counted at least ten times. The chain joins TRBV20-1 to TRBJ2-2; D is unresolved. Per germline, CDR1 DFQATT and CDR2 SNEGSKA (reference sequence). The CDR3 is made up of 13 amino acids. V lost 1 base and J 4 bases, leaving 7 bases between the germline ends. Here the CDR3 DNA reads TGCAGTGCTAGAGGTGGCCGCACCGGGGAGCTGTTTTTT. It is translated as CSARGGRTGELFF.

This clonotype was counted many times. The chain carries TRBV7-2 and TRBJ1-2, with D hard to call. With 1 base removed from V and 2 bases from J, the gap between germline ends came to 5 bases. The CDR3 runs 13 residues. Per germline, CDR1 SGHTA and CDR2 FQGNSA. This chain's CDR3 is CASSLELNYGYTF. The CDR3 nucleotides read TGTGCCAGCAGCTTAGAGTTGAACTATGGCTACACCTTC.